The 17 T cell receptor beta chains in this list originate from one sample, sequenced in a study of cytomegalovirus exposure and HLA in healthy donors (TCRdb year 2017). The method was the immunoSEQ multiplex PCR assay. A mixture of 60 forward primers for TCR Vbeta segments and 13 reverse primers for TCR Jbeta segments was used in the multiplex PCR. Imported from immuneACCESS, the table was reduced by TCRdb to in-frame sequences with V and J called. These copies leave out some clones; in studies compared against another copy, an unresolved V gene accounts for under half, and the cause of the remainder is not known. The sample profile shows about 150,000 clones; 70% to 90% of them were found once. The ten largest clonotypes hold 2.3% of the sample. The specimen was PBMCs. The receptor set was obtained from a woman aged 18 to 35 in good health and CMV-seronegative.

The chain joins TRBV15 to TRBJ2-2; 7 bases map to TRBD2. The germline V gene encodes CDR1 LNHNV and CDR2 YYDKDF (reference sequence). The V segment lost 4 bases and the J segment 3 bases; nucleotides outside the gene matches: 11. The CDR3 runs 17 residues. The CDR3 DNA sequence: TGTGCCACCAGCACAATCACGTGGGCGGGAGACACCGGGGAGCTGTTTTTT. Protein: CATSTITWAGDTGELFF.

The chain recombines TRBV6-5 with TRBJ1-1; 7 positions match TRBD1. Germline V gene lookup returns CDR1 MNHEY and CDR2 SVGAGI. V shed 6 bases and J 5 bases; nucleotides not matched to a gene: 12. There are 15 residues in the CDR3. The DNA of the CDR3 is TGTGCCAGCAGCTACACCCGACAGGGACGGACTGAAGCTTTCTTT. Translation gives CASSYTRQGRTEAFF.

V usage is TRBV30 and J usage is TRBJ2-5, with no clear D. The V gene lost 0 bases and the J gene lost 5 bases, with 13 bases spanning the gap. In germline, CDR1 is GTSNPN, CDR2 SVGIG (reference sequence). CDR3 length equals 14 residues. The CDR3 DNA sequence: TGTGCCTGGAGTGTTTCCGGCATGAGGGAGACCCAGTACTTC. Translation: CAWSVSGMRETQYF.

V is TRBV28 and J is TRBJ1-1; D ambiguous. Germline V gene sequence: CDR1 MDHEN, CDR2 SYDVKM. This CDR3 contains 13 residues. V lost 6 bases to trimming and J lost 3 bases, with 11 bases between them. CDR3 DNA: TGTGCCAGCAGCCCTCCCCCGGACACTGAAGCTTTCTTT. It translates to CASSPPPDTEAFF.

The gene calls are TRBV28 and TRBJ2-7, with TRBD1 as a possible D gene (6 bases). Trimming pared 2 bases from V and 2 bases from J, leaving 16 bases between. Germline assignment: CDR1 MDHEN and CDR2 SYDVKM. The CDR3 runs to 16 residues. The DNA of the CDR3 is TGTGCCAGCAGTTTAACCACCTGGCGACAGGCCTACGAGCAGTACTTC. Protein sequence: CASSLTTWRQAYEQYF. The full variable domain, completed using reference TRBV28 and TRBJ2-7, is DVKVTQSSRYLVKRTGEKVFLECVQDMDHENMFWYRQDPGLGLRLIYFSYDVKMKEKGDIPEGYSVSREKKERFSLILESASTNQTSMYLCASSLTTWRQAYEQYFGPGTRLTVT.

The V gene is TRBV30, the J gene TRBJ1-5, with 7 nucleotides matching TRBD1. The germline CDR1 and CDR2 sequences are GTSNPN and SVGIG (reference sequence). Trimming cost V 0 bases and J 9 bases; bases outside gene matches: 8. The CDR3 length is 14 residues. The CDR3 protein is CAWSVPGTDVPQHF. DNA of the CDR3: TGTGCCTGGAGTGTACCAGGGACAGACGTGCCCCAGCATTTT.

This clone appeared once. The genes are TRBV2 and TRBJ2-2, with a tentative D call TRBD2 (5 bases). The CDR3 runs to 13 residues. V lost 7 bases and J lost 7, with 13 bases in between. CDR1 and CDR2 from the germline V gene are SNHLY and FYNNEI. CDR3 amino acids: CASMRVPGGELFF. The CDR3 nucleotides read TGTGCCAGCATGAGGGTCCCGGGCGGGGAGCTGTTTTTT. The variable domain in full, completed from reference TRBV2 and TRBJ2-2, reads EPEVTQTPSHQVTQMGQEVILRCVPISNHLYFYWYRQILGQKVEFLVSFYNNEISEKSEIFDDQFSVERPDGSNFTLKIRSTKLEDSAMYFCASMRVPGGELFFGEGSRLTVL.

This chain links TRBV10-3 with TRBJ2-1; 13 bases are a match to TRBD2. This CDR3 has 20 amino acids. J gave up 1 base and V 5 bases, and 14 bases lay outside the gene matches. Germline CDR1 is ENHRY and CDR2 is SYGVKD. In nucleotides, the CDR3 is TGTGCCATCAGTTCTACTCGGTCAGGGACTAGCGGGGCTTCCTACAATGAGCAGTTCTTC. Protein sequence: CAISSTRSGTSGASYNEQFF.

The chain carries TRBV6-6 and TRBJ2-5; D perhaps matches TRBD1 (6 bases). V was shortened by 5 bases and J by 5 bases, with 15 bases between the two germline ends. CDR1 and CDR2 from the germline V gene are MNHNY and SVGAGI (reference sequence). The CDR3 runs to 14 residues. CDR3 residues: CASSTTGLGETQYF. CDR3 nucleotide sequence: TGTGCCAGCAGTACGACAGGCCTAGGGGAGACCCAGTACTTC.

This clone has just a few counts. Written as DNA, the CDR3 is TGCGCCAGCAGCTTGGCCTTTATAGTGGCCGGGGAGCTGTTTTTT. It specifies CASSLAFIVAGELFF. The chain links TRBV5-1 to TRBJ2-2; D not resolved. The length of the CDR3 is 15 residues. Germline V gene lookup returns CDR1 SGHRS and CDR2 YFSETQ. Trimming took 0 bases from V and 6 from J, leaving 12 bases between them.

This rearrangement joins TRBV18 to TRBJ2-1, with D unresolved. V was pared by 3 bases and J by 1 base, with 10 bases between. Germline CDR1 KGHSH, CDR2 LQKENI. This CDR3 spans 15 amino acids. The DNA of the CDR3 is TGTGCCAGCTCACCGAGGCCGGATTCCTACAATGAGCAGTTCTTC. Encoded protein: CASSPRPDSYNEQFF.

The chain combines TRBV5-1 with TRBJ2-7, with D maybe TRBD2 (7 bases). CDR1 and CDR2 from the germline V gene are SGHRS and YFSETQ. The V and J ends lost 4 bases and 3 bases respectively, with 20 bases between them. The CDR3 length is 16 residues. The CDR3 coding sequence is TGCGCCAGCAGCGCCCGGGGCGGGGGCCTTGTCTACGAGCAGTACTTC. This gives the protein CASSARGGGLVYEQYF.

The chain carries TRBV28 and TRBJ2-5, with a possible D match to TRBD2 (6 bases). The assigned J gene may be wrong: the sequence end matches TRBJ2-7 better. CDR3 size: 14 residues. Per the germline V gene, CDR1 is MDHEN and CDR2 is SYDVKM. CDR3 coding DNA: TGTGCCAGCAGTGGCGGGACGTATTCCTACGAGCAGTACTTC. It translates to CASSGGTYSYEQYF.

The V and J genes are TRBV27 and TRBJ1-4; no clear D. The CDR3 is 15 residues long. Germline V gene lookup returns CDR1 MNHEY and CDR2 SMNVEV (reference sequence). V lost 2 bases and J 5 bases, leaving 12 bases between the germline ends. CDR3 protein: CASSLDGGTNEKLFF. As DNA, the CDR3 is TGTGCCAGCAGTTTAGACGGAGGTACCAATGAAAAACTGTTTTTT.

Comment on this clone: Additional DNA sequences in this sample encode the identical CDR3. The chain's CDR3 is CASSIPGQGREKLFF. CDR3 in DNA: TGTGCCAGCAGTATCCCGGGACAGGGGCGCGAAAAACTGTTTTTT. The chain employs TRBV28 and TRBJ1-4; TRBD1 matches at 10 bases. The CDR3 is 15 residues long. Looked up from germline, CDR1 is MDHEN and CDR2 is SYDVKM. The junction had 8 bases not matched to a gene; V was cut back by 5 bases and J by 8 bases.

The rearrangement links TRBV11-3 to TRBJ2-5, with D unclear. The germline gives CDR1 SGHNT, CDR2 YENEEA. The ends were cut back, 7 bases at V and 5 bases at J, with 14 bases in the middle. The CDR3 extends over 13 amino acids. CDR3 in amino acids: CASTQSRDETQYF. The CDR3 DNA is TGTGCCAGCACCCAAAGCCGAGATGAGACCCAGTACTTC.

This sequence joins TRBV7-9 and TRBJ2-5; 7 nucleotides line up with TRBD1. Germline V gives CDR1 SEHNR, CDR2 FQNEAQ (reference sequence). The CDR3 has 15 residues. J lost 4 bases, V lost 5 bases, and 10 bases had no gene match. The CDR3 is CASSLSRTGRETQYF. In DNA, the CDR3 is TGTGCCAGCAGCCTGTCCCGGACAGGCAGAGAGACCCAGTACTTC. The full variable domain, completed using reference TRBV7-9 and TRBJ2-5, is DTGVSQNPRHKITKRGQNVTFRCDPISEHNRLYWYRQTLGQGPEFLTYFQNEAQLEKSRLLSDRFSAERPKGSFSTLEIQRTEQGDSAMYLCASSLSRTGRETQYFGPGTRLLVL.